The 16 T cell receptor beta chains listed next were all sequenced from one sample in a study of PD-1 blockade in classical Hodgkin lymphoma (dated by TCRdb to the early 2020s). The library was generated by the immunoSEQ multiplex PCR assay. The table comes from immuneACCESS by way of TCRdb, which keeps in-frame sequences with V and J called. Part of the clones is missing from these tables; in studies checked, under half for an unresolved V gene and the rest for unknown reasons. The sample includes under 45,000 clones, with 55% to 70% observed a single time. Roughly 3% of the sample goes to the ten largest clones. The sample's time point label is to be understood as: cycle 4 day 1 (C4D1), after 5 to 7 weeks of nivolumab. Relapse after autologous stem cell transplantation had occurred in all trial patients, and cohorts A, B and C were distinguished by prior brentuximab vedotin exposure. The sequencing here drew on peripheral blood mononuclear cells (PBMCs), taken before the fourth cycle of nivolumab. Receptors were obtained from a human donor with classical Hodgkin lymphoma.

V is TRBV14 and J is TRBJ2-7, with D unresolved. Trimming stripped 4 bases from V and 6 bases from J, with 13 bases between. In germline, CDR1 is SGHDN, CDR2 FVKESK. This CDR3 is built from 13 residues. The CDR3 DNA sequence: TGTGCCAGCAGCCTCCTGACATTGGGCGAGCAGTACTTC. Translation gives CASSLLTLGEQYF.

The genes are TRBV13 and TRBJ1-2; tentatively, D is TRBD1 (6 bases). This CDR3 contains 16 residues. Trimming took off 5 bases at V and 0 bases at J, with 16 bases between the two ends. Germline loops: CDR1 PRHDT, CDR2 FYEKMQ (reference sequence). This chain's CDR3 is CASSPTDRRANYGYTF. In nucleotides, the CDR3 is TGTGCCAGCAGCCCCACCGACAGGCGTGCTAACTATGGCTACACCTTC.

This clone was detected only a few times. The chain couples TRBV30 to TRBJ2-7, with 10 positions matching TRBD1. The CDR3 covers 14 residues. In germline, CDR1 is GTSNPN, CDR2 SVGIG (reference sequence). With 5 bases clipped from V and 4 bases from J, the junction kept 8 bases outside the gene matches. For the CDR3, the DNA is TGTGCCTGGGAGAACCGGGACAGGGGTTACGAGCAGTACTTC. It is translated as CAWENRDRGYEQYF.

The chain is built from TRBV7-8 and TRBJ2-7; 7 bases fit TRBD1. Trimming took 1 base from V and 2 from J; bases not matched to a gene: 5. Germline V CDR1 and CDR2: SGHVS, FQNEAQ. This CDR3 spans 15 amino acids. The CDR3 is CASSLGGGGTYEQYF. The CDR3 DNA sequence: TGTGCCAGCAGCTTAGGAGGGGGCGGCACCTACGAGCAGTACTTC.

The V gene is TRBV4-2, the J gene TRBJ1-2; 9 bases match TRBD1. Trimming at V came to 2 bases and at J to 5 bases, leaving 6 bases not matched to a gene. The germline V gene encodes CDR1 LGHNA and CDR2 YNFKEQ. The CDR3 sequence is 15 residues long. The CDR3 spells CASSQTQQGAYGYTF. The CDR3 DNA reads as TGTGCCAGCAGCCAAACTCAACAGGGGGCTTATGGCTACACCTTC.

The chain joins TRBV19 to TRBJ1-1; D ambiguous. Germline CDR1 reads LNHDA; CDR2 reads SQIVND (reference sequence). This CDR3 region has 13 residues. V was pared by 6 bases and J by 1 base, with 9 bases between. CDR3 amino acids: CASRLDSNTEAFF. The CDR3 DNA sequence: TGTGCCAGTAGACTGGACTCGAACACTGAAGCTTTCTTT. The whole variable domain, filled in from reference TRBV19 and TRBJ1-1, reads DGGITQSPKYLFRKEGQNVTLSCEQNLNHDAMYWYRQDPGQGLRLIYYSQIVNDFQKGDIAEGYSVSREKKESFPLTVTSAQKNPTAFYLCASRLDSNTEAFFGQGTRLTVV.

This clone was recorded only once. The chain recombines TRBV18 with TRBJ1-2, with TRBD1 identical over 7 bases. Germline loops: CDR1 KGHSH, CDR2 LQKENI. The CDR3 covers 12 residues. J lost 6 bases, V lost 4 bases, and 2 bases had no gene match. CDR3 sequence reads: CASSRQGDGYTF. The CDR3 DNA is TGTGCCAGCTCACGACAGGGAGATGGCTACACCTTC.

V gene TRBV5-1 combines with J gene TRBJ1-1; tentatively, D is TRBD1 (6 bases). The CDR3 is made up of 14 amino acids. V dropped 0 bases and J dropped 2 bases, with 8 bases sitting between them. Germline lookup yields CDR1 SGHRS and CDR2 YFSETQ. The chain's CDR3 is CASSLEGGNTEAFF. CDR3 nucleotides: TGCGCCAGCAGCTTGGAGGGGGGCAACACTGAAGCTTTCTTT.

V and J are TRBV27 and TRBJ2-3, with 8 bases identical to TRBD2. The CDR3 is made up of 13 amino acids. The V and J ends lost 8 bases and 6 bases, in that order; junction bases with no gene match: 7. Per the germline V gene, CDR1 is MNHEY and CDR2 is SMNVEV (reference sequence). The CDR3 sequence: CASSLAGLDTQYF. The CDR3 bases are TGTGCCAGCTCTTTAGCGGGGCTGGATACGCAGTATTTT.

This sequence joins TRBV6-5 and TRBJ1-2; D gene ambiguous. CDR1 is MNHEY and CDR2 is SVGAGI in the germline V gene. The CDR3 spans 14 residues. Trimming took 2 bases from V and 1 from J, leaving 8 bases between them. The CDR3 bases are TGTGCCAGCAGTTACCAGCTGGGTAACTATGGCTACACCTTC. This gives the protein CASSYQLGNYGYTF.

This clone appeared a few times. The CDR3 here is CASSLGARGTEQYF. The CDR3 DNA is TGTGCCAGCAGCTTAGGAGCCAGGGGGACCGAGCAGTACTTC. V gene TRBV7-6 combines with J gene TRBJ2-7; 7 bases map to TRBD1. The trim removed 1 base at V and 6 bases at J, leaving 6 bases unmatched. Germline V lookup: CDR1 SGHVS, CDR2 FNYEAQ. The CDR3 length is 14 residues.

This clone was detected only a few times. This CDR3 is CASSLAGLAGGLSYEQYF. CDR3 in DNA: TGTGCCAGCAGCTTGGCCGGGCTAGCGGGGGGTCTCTCCTACGAGCAGTACTTC. This chain connects TRBV5-6 to TRBJ2-7; TRBD2 matches at 11 bases. With 0 bases clipped from V and 0 bases from J, the junction kept 8 bases outside the gene matches. CDR1 and CDR2 (germline): SGHDT, YYEEEE. CDR3 size: 18 residues.

The chain couples TRBV30 to TRBJ2-7; D tentatively reads TRBD1 or TRBD2 (6 bases each). The CDR3 is 15 residues long. V shed 0 bases and J shed 2 bases, with 14 bases lying between them. In germline, CDR1 is GTSNPN, CDR2 SVGIG (reference sequence). In DNA, the CDR3 is TGTGCCTGGAGTGTTCCGGGGGCTCACACCTACGAGCAGTACTTC. Translation: CAWSVPGAHTYEQYF.

V is TRBV28 and J is TRBJ1-1; maybe TRBD1 (5 bases). V was clipped by 6 bases and J by 0 bases, with 14 bases between them. The germline gives CDR1 MDHEN, CDR2 SYDVKM. The CDR3 has 15 amino acids. CDR3 coding DNA: TGTGCCAGCAGCCTACCTGGGGGGGTGAACACTGAAGCTTTCTTT. Translating it yields CASSLPGGVNTEAFF. The full variable domain, completed using reference TRBV28 and TRBJ1-1, is DVKVTQSSRYLVKRTGEKVFLECVQDMDHENMFWYRQDPGLGLRLIYFSYDVKMKEKGDIPEGYSVSREKKERFSLILESASTNQTSMYLCASSLPGGVNTEAFFGQGTRLTVV.

This clone appeared a few times. This chain uses TRBV7-2 with TRBJ2-7; 12 nucleotides match TRBD2. This CDR3 is built from 17 residues. CDR1 and CDR2 (germline): SGHTA, FQGNSA. Losses at the gene ends were 4 bases for V and 4 bases for J; bases not matched to a gene: 11. In nucleotides, the CDR3 is TGTGCCAGCAGCTCCCCTAGCGGGGGGGCAGGGTTATACGAGCAGTACTTC. Protein sequence: CASSSPSGGAGLYEQYF.

This clone turned up a few times. The rearrangement links TRBV6-7 to TRBJ2-2; 10 nucleotides align to TRBD2. TRBV6-7 is classed as an ORF, of uncertain function. The ends lost 9 bases at V and 1 base at J; junction bases unmatched: 14. This CDR3 comprises 18 residues. The CDR3 protein is CARALASGGPENTGELFF. CDR3 coding DNA: TGTGCCAGGGCCTTAGCTAGCGGGGGACCTGAGAACACCGGGGAGCTGTTTTTT.